These T cell receptor beta chains were read from a single sample in a study of T cell clonotyping in hematopoietic cell transplantation. Measured with immunoSEQ multiplex PCR; TCRdb has only the in-frame clones, and not every one. The table includes more than 9,500 clones, under 75% detected once. Specimen: peripheral blood mononuclear cells, collected 180 days after allogeneic stem cell transplant. The receptors here all came from a male patient between 60 and 69 years old who had an allogeneic stem cell transplant from an unrelated donor, so the T cells may come from the graft donor. Some clones in this sample may be carry-over from other donors' samples. CDR3s include the opening cysteine and the closing phenylalanine or tryptophan. A D gene is named only where the DNA matches it firmly. Clone size is shown for a subset of rows, as once, few, many or a class of expanded clone.

j_call v_call d_call clone_size cdr3_nt cdr3_aa
TRBJ1-1 TRBV27 NA NA TGTGCCAGCAGCCAGGCCCTTTCCCCTGAAGCTTTCTTT CASSQALSPEAFF
TRBJ1-5 TRBV14 NA NA TGTGCCAGCAGCTTAAGGGGGGGGCAGCCCCAGCATTTT CASSLRGGQPQHF
TRBJ2-2 TRBV5-8 TRBD2 NA TGTGCCAGCAGCTTGGCCCCACTAGCGGGGGGGCCCGTCGGGGAGCTGTTTTTT CASSLAPLAGGPVGELFF
TRBJ2-3 TRBV5-4 NA few TGTGCCAGCAGCTTGGATCGGGCATCAGATACGCAGTATTTT CASSLDRASDTQYF
TRBJ1-5 TRBV6-5 TRBD1 few TGTGCCAGCAGTTACTCAGGACAGGGAAATCAGCCCCAGCATTTT CASSYSGQGNQPQHF
TRBJ1-3 TRBV7-9 NA few TGTGCCAGCAGCCCACCGGGTTTCTCTGGAAACACCATATATTTT CASSPPGFSGNTIYF
TRBJ2-3 TRBV9 NA NA TGTGCCAGCAGCCCACCCCGCGGGGGCCCCACAGATACGCAGTATTTT CASSPPRGGPTDTQYF
TRBJ2-7 TRBV6-5 NA medium-sized TGTGCCAGCAGTTACTCGCCAGGCTCCTACGAGCAGTACTTC CASSYSPGSYEQYF
TRBJ2-3 TRBV6-1 TRBD2 NA TGTGCCAGCAGTGTAGTAGCGGGAGAGGCAGATACGCAGTATTTT CASSVVAGEADTQYF
TRBJ1-2 TRBV25-1 TRBD1 NA TGTGCCAGCAGCCCTGGACAGGAAGGATACTACACCTTC CASSPGQEGYYTF
TRBJ1-6 TRBV5-1 NA NA TGCGCCAGCAGCGTGGATAGTTCGGGTAATTCACCCCTCCACTTT CASSVDSSGNSPLHF
TRBJ1-2 TRBV4-3 NA NA TGCGCCAGCAGCCAAGATCTCGGGGGCAGCTATGGCTACACCTTC CASSQDLGGSYGYTF
TRBJ1-1 TRBV6-1 TRBD1 NA TGTGCCAGCAGTGAAGACAGGGGGGCCACTGAAGCTTTCTTT CASSEDRGATEAFF
TRBJ2-1 TRBV11-3 TRBD2 NA TGTGCCAGCAGCCGGGGGGACTTGGTATACAATGAGCAGTTCTTC CASSRGDLVYNEQFF
TRBJ1-6 TRBV20-1 NA NA TGCAGTGATCCCTGGGGCCTCCACTTT CSDPWGLHF
TRBJ1-4 TRBV2 NA NA TGTGCCAGCAGTGAAGGTGGGGGGTTGAATGAAAAACTGTTTTTT CASSEGGGLNEKLFF
TRBJ2-2 TRBV29-1 TRBD1 NA TGCAGCGTATGGGACAGGGGGAACACCGGGGAGCTGTTTTTT CSVWDRGNTGELFF
TRBJ1-2 TRBV4-1 NA NA TGCGCCAGCAGCCAAGGGGTAATTAACTATGGCTACACCTTC CASSQGVINYGYTF